This TCR beta chain was retrieved from a study of CD8+ T cells in alopecia areata listed by TCRdb under 2018. Looking at the study overall: Treated patients were enrolled in an open-label pilot trial of oral tofacitinib at 5 to 10 mg twice daily for moderate-to-severe alopecia areata. Amplification of TCRbeta CDR3 regions was done by immunoSEQ multiplex PCR using 35 Vbeta forward primers and 13 Jbeta reverse primers. Biopsies were taken from tofacitinib-treated patients at baseline and at 4 and 24 weeks of treatment, and a later scalp biopsy was taken in several of the tofacitinib-treated patients. Scalp clonality was compared among normal scalp (n=4), patchy alopecia areata scalp (n=8), and alopecia totalis/universalis scalp (n=8). In humans, TCRbeta sequencing was performed on scalp tissue and on sorted CD4+ and CD8+ peripheral blood T cells from healthy controls and from patients with patchy or totalis/universalis alopecia areata. Patients stayed on tofacitinib for 6 to 18 months and then had 6 months of follow-up off drug so that delayed response and recurrence could be assessed. In both human patients and the C3H/HeJ mouse model, the study applied high-throughput TCRbeta sequencing to look at T cell clonal expansion in alopecia areata. RNA was obtained with the PAXgene miRNA kit for fixed scalp, the miRNeasy kit for PBMCs, and the RNeasy kit for mouse skin.

The CDR1 and CDR2 encoded by the germline V gene are SQVTM and ANQGSEA. Including cysteine and phenylalanine, the CDR3 has 14 amino acids. Here the CDR3 DNA is all that survives: 42 bases in frame from base 1. V is cut back by 4 bases and J by 0 bases, with 3 bases in the junction unmatched. This clone turned up a few times. Its specific antigen is unknown. No quality values exist for individual bases; no much larger clone is one base distant. Lesional scalp punch biopsies and peripheral blood were collected from alopecia areata patients. PBMCs were isolated by density centrifugation and stained for CD3, CD4 and CD8, after which CD4+ and CD8+ T cells were sorted on a FACSAria. Libraries were prepared through the immunoSEQ multiplex PCR assay. To provide template for TCR sequencing, every sample had RNA extracted and reverse transcribed into cDNA. SuperScript III was used to make first-strand cDNA, primed with a 2:1 mix of oligo-dT and random hexamers. A synthetic immune receptor repertoire was used to assess amplification bias, and residual bias was removed computationally. On the authors' methods: After raw reads were preprocessed to remove errors, the CDR3 was defined following IMGT conventions as running from the conserved cysteine to phenylalanine. To get clonality, Shannon entropy was normalized by log2 of the number of productive unique TCRs and the result was subtracted from 1. Whether each scalp clone was CD4 or CD8 was inferred by checking scalp TCRbeta sequences against the CD4 and CD8 repertoires from sorted blood. Entries here come from immuneACCESS through TCRdb and include only in-frame sequences with V and J called. Some clones fail to appear in such tables; in the studies checked, an unresolved V gene covers under half of the shortfall, and the cause of the remainder is unknown. D and trimming come from the DNA, and the V and J calls and clone size come from that table. This sample has approximately 150,000 clones in its table, and 40% to 50% of those were observed once. The ten most abundant clones make up around 7% of the sample.

Paper-wide results and their limitations: Lesional scalp, especially in alopecia totalis/universalis, showed higher clonality and more expanded CD8+ clones than normal scalp, suggesting antigenic drive. TCR sequences shared between patients were less clear than in mice, possibly partly because of HLA diversity in the patient population. Unlike mouse skin, which is dominated by gammadelta T cells, normal human skin has resident alphabeta T cells that are also sequenced, and this complicates analysis of the scalp TCR repertoire.

The V and J genes are TRBV29-1 and TRBJ1-5, and 7 junctional nucleotides match TRBD1. The receptor was derived from a human donor with alopecia areata. The sequenced sample was CD4+ T cells sorted from blood. The DNA sequence follows: TGCAGCGTTGTTGGACAGGATAGCAATCAGCCCCAGCATTTT. The encoded protein is CSVVGQDSNQPQHF.